This T cell receptor beta chain was sequenced for a study of technical replicates of blood from several donors. CDR1 and CDR2 from the germline V gene are SGHVS and FNYEAQ. The CDR3 totals 15 residues. Trimming pared 2 bases from V and 4 bases from J, leaving 15 bases between. Assay: immunoSEQ multiplex PCR; the TCRdb copy retains only in-frame clones and omits some. The table shows some 96,000 clones, with nearly 97% occurring only once. The specimen was T cells isolated from PBMCs. The sequence was obtained from a human donor in good health. The chain combines TRBV7-6 with TRBJ2-7; the D is unclear. The CDR3 DNA reads as TGTGCCAGCAGCTTAAACCCCCTCGGGTCGTACGAGCAGTACTTC. Protein product: CASSLNPLGSYEQYF.